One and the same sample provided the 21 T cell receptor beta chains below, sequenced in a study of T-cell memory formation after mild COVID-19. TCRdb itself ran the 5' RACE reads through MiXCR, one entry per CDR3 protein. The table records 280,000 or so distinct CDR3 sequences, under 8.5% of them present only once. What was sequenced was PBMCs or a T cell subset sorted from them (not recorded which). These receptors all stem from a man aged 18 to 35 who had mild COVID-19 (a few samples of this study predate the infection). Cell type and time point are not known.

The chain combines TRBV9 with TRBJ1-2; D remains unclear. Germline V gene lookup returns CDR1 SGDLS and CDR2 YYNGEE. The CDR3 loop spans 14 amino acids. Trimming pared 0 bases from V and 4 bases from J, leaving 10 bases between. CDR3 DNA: TGTGCCAGCAGCGTAGCTACGCAGTCCTATGGCTACACCTTC. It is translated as CASSVATQSYGYTF.

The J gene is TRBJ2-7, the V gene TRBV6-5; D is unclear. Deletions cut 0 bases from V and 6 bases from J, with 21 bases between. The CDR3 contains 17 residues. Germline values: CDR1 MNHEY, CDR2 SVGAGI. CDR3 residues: CASSYSPQFCRFGEQYV. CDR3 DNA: TGTGCCAGCAGTTACTCGCCCCAGTTCTGCCGGTTTGGCGAGCAGTACGTC.

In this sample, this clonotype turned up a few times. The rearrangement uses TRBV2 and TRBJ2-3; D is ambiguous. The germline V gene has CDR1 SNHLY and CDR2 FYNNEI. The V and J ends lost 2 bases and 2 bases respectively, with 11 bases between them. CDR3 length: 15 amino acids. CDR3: CASSEILALTDTQYF. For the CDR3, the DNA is TGTGCCAGCAGTGAAATATTAGCCCTCACAGATACGCAGTATTTT. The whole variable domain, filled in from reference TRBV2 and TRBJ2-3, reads EPEVTQTPSHQVTQMGQEVILRCVPISNHLYFYWYRQILGQKVEFLVSFYNNEISEKSEIFDDQFSVERPDGSNFTLKIRSTKLEDSAMYFCASSEILALTDTQYFGPGTRLTVL.

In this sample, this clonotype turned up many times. Here the CDR3 reads CASSLEADNSPLHF. The CDR3 DNA is TGTGCCAGCAGTTTGGAGGCCGATAATTCACCCCTCCACTTT. The chain couples TRBV12-3 or TRBV12-4 to TRBJ1-6; D call uncertain. Trimming left V 3 bases short and J 5 bases short, with 8 bases between. This CDR3 is built from 14 residues.

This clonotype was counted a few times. The CDR3 is CASSLVQGWSPLHF. DNA for the CDR3: TGTGCCAGCAGCTTGGTACAGGGGTGGTCACCCCTCCACTTT. This sequence joins TRBV5-5 and TRBJ1-6; 7 bases agree with TRBD1. Germline trimming cut 0 bases from V and 10 bases from J; bases unmatched to any gene: 4. Looked up from germline, CDR1 is SGHKS and CDR2 is YYEKEE (reference sequence). The CDR3 spans 14 residues.

The CDR3 DNA follows: TGCGCCAGCAGCCAAGATACTCAGCGGGGGGGCTCGGATACGCAGTATTTT. Amino acids: CASSQDTQRGGSDTQYF. The gene calls are TRBV4-1 and TRBJ2-3, with 10 bases aligning to TRBD2. V was clipped by 0 bases and J by 6 bases; unmatched bases: 9. Germline assignment: CDR1 MGHRA and CDR2 YSYEKL. This CDR3 region has 17 residues.

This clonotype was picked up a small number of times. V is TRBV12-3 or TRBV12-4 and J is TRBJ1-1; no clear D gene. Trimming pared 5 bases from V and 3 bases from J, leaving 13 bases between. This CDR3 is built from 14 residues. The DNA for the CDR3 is TGTGCCAGCAGTACCCGGGCGGGTTACACTGAAGCTTTCTTT. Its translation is CASSTRAGYTEAFF.

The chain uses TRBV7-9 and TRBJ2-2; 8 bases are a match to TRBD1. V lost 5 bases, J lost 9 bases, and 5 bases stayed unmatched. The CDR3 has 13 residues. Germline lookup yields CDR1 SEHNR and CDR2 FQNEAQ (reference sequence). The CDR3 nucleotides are TGTGCCAGCAGCATGGACAGGGTTCGGGAGCTGTTTTTT. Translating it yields CASSMDRVRELFF. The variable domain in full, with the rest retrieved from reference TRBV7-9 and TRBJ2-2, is DTGVSQNPRHKITKRGQNVTFRCDPISEHNRLYWYRQTLGQGPEFLTYFQNEAQLEKSRLLSDRFSAERPKGSFSTLEIQRTEQGDSAMYLCASSMDRVRELFFGEGSRLTVL.

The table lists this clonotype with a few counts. CDR3 in amino acids: CASHKRGGDQPQHF. The CDR3 DNA follows: TGTGCCAGCCACAAGCGGGGCGGGGATCAGCCCCAGCATTTT. This chain uses TRBV6-1 with TRBJ1-5; D is perhaps TRBD1 (5 bases). The CDR3 loop spans 14 amino acids. Germline V gene sequence: CDR1 MNHNS, CDR2 SASEGT. V shed 8 bases and J shed 5 bases, with 16 bases lying between them.

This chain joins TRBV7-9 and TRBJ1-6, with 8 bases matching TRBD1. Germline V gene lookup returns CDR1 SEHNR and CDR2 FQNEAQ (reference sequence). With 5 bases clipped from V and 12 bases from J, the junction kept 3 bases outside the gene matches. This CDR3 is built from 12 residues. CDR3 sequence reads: CASSTGGRPLHF. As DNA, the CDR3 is TGTGCCAGCAGCACAGGGGGTAGACCCCTCCACTTT.

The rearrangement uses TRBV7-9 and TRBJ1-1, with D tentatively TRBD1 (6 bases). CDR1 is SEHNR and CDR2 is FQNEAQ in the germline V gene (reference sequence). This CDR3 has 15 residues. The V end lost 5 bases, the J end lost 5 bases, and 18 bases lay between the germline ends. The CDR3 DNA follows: TGTGCCAGCAGCCCCAGGACCAGGGGAGGAACTGAAGCTTTCTTT. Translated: CASSPRTRGGTEAFF.

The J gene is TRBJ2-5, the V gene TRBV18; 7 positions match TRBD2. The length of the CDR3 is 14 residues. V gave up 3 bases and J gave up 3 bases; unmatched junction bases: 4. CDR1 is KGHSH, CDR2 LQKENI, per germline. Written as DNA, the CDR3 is TGTGCCAGCTCACCGACGAGCGGGGAAGAGACCCAGTACTTC. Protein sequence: CASSPTSGEETQYF.

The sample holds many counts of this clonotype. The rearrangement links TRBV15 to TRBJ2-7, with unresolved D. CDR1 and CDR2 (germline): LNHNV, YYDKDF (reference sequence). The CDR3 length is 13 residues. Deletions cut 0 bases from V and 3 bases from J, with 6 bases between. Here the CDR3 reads CATSRDRNYEQYV. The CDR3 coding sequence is TGTGCCACCAGCAGAGACCGCAACTACGAGCAGTACGTC.

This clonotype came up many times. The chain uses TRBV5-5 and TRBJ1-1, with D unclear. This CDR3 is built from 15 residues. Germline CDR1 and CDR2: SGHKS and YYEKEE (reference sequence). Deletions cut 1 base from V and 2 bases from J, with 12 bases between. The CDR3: CASSLRQSANTEAFF. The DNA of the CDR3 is TGTGCCAGCAGCTTGCGCCAGTCGGCAAACACTGAAGCTTTCTTT.

CDR3 DNA sequence: TGTGCCAGCAGCTTGGGTTTCCAAGATACGCAGTATTTT. It translates to CASSLGFQDTQYF. The chain carries TRBV7-2 and TRBJ2-3, with D uncertain. The CDR3 consists of 13 residues. Germline V gene data show CDR1 as SGHTA and CDR2 as FQGNSA. The V end lost 3 bases, the J end lost 5 bases, and 9 bases lay between the germline ends. The full variable domain, its missing parts supplied by reference TRBV7-2 and TRBJ2-3, is GAGVSQSPSNKVTEKGKDVELRCDPISGHTALYWYRQSLGQGLEFLIYFQGNSAPDKSGLPSDRFSAERTGGSVSTLTIQRTQQEDSAVYLCASSLGFQDTQYFGPGTRLTVL.

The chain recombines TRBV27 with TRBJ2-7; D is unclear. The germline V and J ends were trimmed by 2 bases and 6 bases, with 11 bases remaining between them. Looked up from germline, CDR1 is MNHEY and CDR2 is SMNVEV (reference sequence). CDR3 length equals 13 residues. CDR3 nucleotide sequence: TGTGCCAGCAGTTTACCGGCTAGTGGCGAGCAGTACTTC. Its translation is CASSLPASGEQYF.

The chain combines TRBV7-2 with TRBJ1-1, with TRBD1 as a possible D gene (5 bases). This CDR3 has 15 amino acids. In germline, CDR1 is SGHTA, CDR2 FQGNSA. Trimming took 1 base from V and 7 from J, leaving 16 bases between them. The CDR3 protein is CASSLEARTSREAFF. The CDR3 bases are TGTGCCAGCAGCTTAGAGGCCCGGACATCCCGTGAAGCTTTCTTT. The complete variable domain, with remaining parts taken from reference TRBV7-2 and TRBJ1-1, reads GAGVSQSPSNKVTEKGKDVELRCDPISGHTALYWYRQSLGQGLEFLIYFQGNSAPDKSGLPSDRFSAERTGGSVSTLTIQRTQQEDSAVYLCASSLEARTSREAFFGQGTRLTVV.

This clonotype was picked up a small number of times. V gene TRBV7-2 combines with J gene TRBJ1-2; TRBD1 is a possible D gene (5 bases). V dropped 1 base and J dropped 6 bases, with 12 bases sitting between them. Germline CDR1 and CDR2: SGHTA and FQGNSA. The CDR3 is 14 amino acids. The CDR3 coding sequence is TGTGCCAGCAGCTTAGGGCAGGGTTATAATGGCTACACCTTC. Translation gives CASSLGQGYNGYTF.

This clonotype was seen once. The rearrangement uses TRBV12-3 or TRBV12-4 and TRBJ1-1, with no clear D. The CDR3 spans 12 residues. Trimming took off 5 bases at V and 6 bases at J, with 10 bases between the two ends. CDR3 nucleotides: TGTGCCAGCAGTCTAGACACCCCTGAAGCTTTCTTT. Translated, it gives CASSLDTPEAFF.

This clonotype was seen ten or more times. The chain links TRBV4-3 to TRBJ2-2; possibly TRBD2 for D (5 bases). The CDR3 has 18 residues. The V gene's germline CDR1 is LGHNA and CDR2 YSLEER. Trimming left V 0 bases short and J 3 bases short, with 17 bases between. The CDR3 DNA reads TGCGCCAGCAGCCAAGAAGGGTTCCCACGAGGGTACACCGGGGAGCTGTTTTTT. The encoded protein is CASSQEGFPRGYTGELFF.

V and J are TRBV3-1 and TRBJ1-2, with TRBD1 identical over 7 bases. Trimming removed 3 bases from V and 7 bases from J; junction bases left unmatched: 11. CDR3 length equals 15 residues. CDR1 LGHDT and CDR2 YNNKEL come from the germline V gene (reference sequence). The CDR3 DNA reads TGTGCCAGCAGCCACATGACAGGGCGAGGAACTGGCTACACCTTC. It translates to CASSHMTGRGTGYTF.